The 9 T cell receptor beta chains given below trace back to one sample, sequenced in a study of cytomegalovirus exposure and HLA in healthy donors. PCR involved 60 Vbeta and 13 Jbeta primers. TCRdb keeps only in-frame clones here, not all; method: immunoSEQ multiplex PCR. The profile shows roughly 100,000 clones, more than 65% of them singletons. The sample was PBMCs. Receptors originate from a boy aged 5-17 years in good health and CMV-seronegative.

The V gene is TRBV7-2, the J gene TRBJ2-3, with 9 nucleotides matching TRBD2. CDR1 SGHTA and CDR2 FQGNSA come from the germline V gene. With V trimmed by 7 bases and J by 4 bases, 9 bases remained unmatched. The CDR3 sequence is 15 residues long. This CDR3 is CASIAAGGHPDTQYF. For the CDR3, the DNA is TGTGCCAGCATCGCCGCGGGGGGGCACCCAGATACGCAGTATTTT.

V gene TRBV11-3 combines with J gene TRBJ2-7; D gene ambiguous. The germline V and J ends were trimmed by 2 bases and 3 bases, with 8 bases remaining between them. Germline V CDR1 and CDR2: SGHNT, YENEEA. The CDR3 loop spans 13 amino acids. The CDR3 loop is CASSLQAIYEQYF. The CDR3 coding sequence is TGTGCCAGCAGCTTACAGGCTATCTACGAGCAGTACTTC.

This clone was counted a few times. This sequence joins TRBV4-1 and TRBJ1-3; TRBD1 matches 7 bases. Looked up from germline, CDR1 is MGHRA and CDR2 is YSYEKL. The J segment lost 2 bases and the V segment lost 1 base, leaving 5 bases of the junction unmatched. CDR3 length: 16 amino acids. CDR3 in amino acids: CASSQVIRGAGNTIYF. As DNA, the CDR3 is TGCGCCAGCAGCCAAGTTATCAGGGGGGCTGGAAACACCATATATTTT.

This chain joins TRBV6-5 and TRBJ1-4, with D possibly TRBD1 on 6 matching bases. V lost 5 bases and J 6 bases, leaving 13 bases between the germline ends. This CDR3 region has 14 residues. Germline lookup yields CDR1 MNHEY and CDR2 SVGAGI. CDR3 in DNA: TGTGCCAGCAGTCAGGACAGCCGCTATGAAAAACTGTTTTTT. This gives the protein CASSQDSRYEKLFF.

The rearrangement links TRBV4-1 to TRBJ2-1, with 8 bases fitting TRBD2. Germline CDR1 is MGHRA and CDR2 is YSYEKL. This CDR3 has 16 residues. Trimming took 6 bases from V and 0 from J; bases not matched to a gene: 7. CDR3 in amino acids: CASRHISGISYNEQFF. CDR3 DNA: TGCGCCAGCAGACACATTAGCGGGATCTCCTACAATGAGCAGTTCTTC.

The chain has TRBV18 and TRBJ2-7; 10 nucleotides line up with TRBD2. Germline V gives CDR1 KGHSH, CDR2 LQKENI. The trim removed 1 base at V and 5 bases at J, leaving 8 bases unmatched. This CDR3 comprises 16 residues. Here the CDR3 DNA reads TGTGCCAGCTCACCACGGACTAGCGGAGTGATGGACGAGCAGTACTTC. Protein sequence: CASSPRTSGVMDEQYF.

This chain connects TRBV19 to TRBJ1-5; D is undetermined. Germline CDR1 and CDR2: LNHDA and SQIVND (reference sequence). The CDR3 is 14 residues long. V lost 4 bases to trimming and J lost 0 bases, with 7 bases between them. CDR3 nucleotide sequence: TGTGCCAGTAGTACCCCTTATAGCAATCAGCCCCAGCATTTT. Translation: CASSTPYSNQPQHF.

This clone was seen only a few times. J is TRBJ2-1 and V is TRBV7-3; perhaps TRBD1 as D (6 bases). The CDR3 runs 15 residues. Germline V gene lookup returns CDR1 SGHTA and CDR2 FQGTGA. Trimming stripped 1 base from V and 4 bases from J, with 11 bases between. Here the CDR3 DNA reads TGTGCCAGCAGCTTAAGTTTAGGGGGTTACAATGAGCAGTTCTTC. Amino acid sequence: CASSLSLGGYNEQFF.

The chain couples TRBV6-5 to TRBJ2-7, with 8 nucleotides matching TRBD2. J was trimmed by 1 base and V by 2 bases; bases with no gene match: 4. The CDR3 contains 15 residues. Germline-derived CDR1 and CDR2 are MNHEY and SVGAGI. The CDR3 here is CASSYTLAGSYEQYF. The CDR3 nucleotides read TGTGCCAGCAGTTACACCCTAGCGGGTTCCTACGAGCAGTACTTC.